The clone carrying this T cell receptor beta chain was counted many times. As yet, its antigen is unknown. This entry is derived from a study of CD8 T cells in ankylosing spondylitis. General study results and limits: Significant enrichment of disease-linked clones was reportedly seen in matched ankylosing spondylitis synovial fluid.

Libraries for TCR beta were made by quantitative 5'-RACE with molecular barcodes. MiXCR, applied by TCRdb to the 5' RACE reads, yields one record per CDR3 protein. The sample comprises approximately 140,000 distinct CDR3 sequences, roughly 44% of which are singletons, and about 15% rests with the top ten. The CDR3 contains 18 residues. CDR1 is SGHKS, CDR2 YYEKEE, per germline (reference sequence). The V gene end was trimmed by 0 bases and the J gene end by 2 bases; junction bases not matched to a gene: 8. This sequence was found in a male donor with ankylosing spondylitis. Sequencing was carried out using synovial fluid, either unsorted or a sorted T cell fraction (not recorded which). The chain has TRBV5-5 and TRBJ1-6, with 7 bases matching TRBD1. CDR3 nucleotide sequence: TGTGCCAGCAGCTTGGCCGCAGGGGGTATCGCCTATAATTCACCCCTCCACTTT. Translating gives CASSLAAGGIAYNSPLHF.